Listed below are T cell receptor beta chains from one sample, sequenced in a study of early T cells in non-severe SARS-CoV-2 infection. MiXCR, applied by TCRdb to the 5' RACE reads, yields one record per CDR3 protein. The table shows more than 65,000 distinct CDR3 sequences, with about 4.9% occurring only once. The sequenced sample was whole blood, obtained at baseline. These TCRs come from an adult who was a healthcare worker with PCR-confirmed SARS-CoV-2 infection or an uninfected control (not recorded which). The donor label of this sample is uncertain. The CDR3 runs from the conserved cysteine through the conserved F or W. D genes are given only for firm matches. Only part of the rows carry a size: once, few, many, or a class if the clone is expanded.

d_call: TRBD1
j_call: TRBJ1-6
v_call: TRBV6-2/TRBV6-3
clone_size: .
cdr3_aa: CASSYGRQGVRTAPLHF
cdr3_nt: TGTGCCAGCAGTTACGGCCGGCAGGGGGTAAGGACGGCACCCCTCCACTTT

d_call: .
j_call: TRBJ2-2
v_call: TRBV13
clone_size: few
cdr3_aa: CASSLSDGGTGELFF
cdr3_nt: TGTGCCAGCAGCTTATCGGACGGGGGCACCGGGGAGCTGTTTTTT

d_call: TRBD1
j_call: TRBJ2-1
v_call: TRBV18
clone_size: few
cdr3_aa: CASSPMTGSYNEQFF
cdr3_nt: TGTGCCAGCTCTCCGATGACAGGGTCCTACAATGAGCAGTTCTTC

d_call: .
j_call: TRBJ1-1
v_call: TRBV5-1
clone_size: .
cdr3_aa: CASSLGIRDGTEAFF
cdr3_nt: TGCGCCAGCAGCTTGGGTATAAGGGACGGCACTGAAGCTTTCTTT

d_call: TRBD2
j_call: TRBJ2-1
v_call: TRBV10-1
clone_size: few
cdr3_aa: CASSEAGGGAYNEQFF
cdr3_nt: TGCGCCAGCAGTGAAGCGGGCGGGGGAGCCTACAATGAGCAGTTCTTC

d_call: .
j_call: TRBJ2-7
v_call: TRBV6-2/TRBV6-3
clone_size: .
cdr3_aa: CASSYFLEYEQYF
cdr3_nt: TGTGCCAGCAGTTACTTCCTCGAATACGAGCAGTACTTC

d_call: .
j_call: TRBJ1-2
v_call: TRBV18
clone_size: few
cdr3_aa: CASSPPVASYGYTF
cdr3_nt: TGTGCCAGCTCACCACCGGTGGCGAGCTATGGCTACACCTTC

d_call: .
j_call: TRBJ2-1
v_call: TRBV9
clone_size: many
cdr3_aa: CASSTSQTNEQFF
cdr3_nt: TGTGCCAGCAGCACGTCCCAGACCAATGAGCAGTTCTTC

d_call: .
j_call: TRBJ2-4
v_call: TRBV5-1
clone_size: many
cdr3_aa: CASSLDSKLAKNIQYF
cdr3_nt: TGCGCCAGCAGCTTGGACAGTAAACTAGCCAAAAACATTCAGTACTTC

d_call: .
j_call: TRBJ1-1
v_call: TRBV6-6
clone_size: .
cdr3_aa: CASSYSTGGGNTEAFF
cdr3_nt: TGTGCCAGCAGTTACTCGACGGGGGGCGGGAACACTGAAGCTTTCTTT

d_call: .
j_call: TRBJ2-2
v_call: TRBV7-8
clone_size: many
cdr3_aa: CASSLDQNTGELFF
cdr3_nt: TGTGCCAGCAGCTTGGATCAAAACACCGGGGAGCTGTTTTTT

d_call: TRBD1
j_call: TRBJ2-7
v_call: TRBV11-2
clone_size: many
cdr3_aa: CASSLGTGLYEQYF
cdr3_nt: TGTGCCAGCAGCTTGGGGACAGGGCTATACGAGCAGTACTTC

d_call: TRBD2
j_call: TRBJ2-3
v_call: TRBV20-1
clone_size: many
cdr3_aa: CSARPLAGADTQYF
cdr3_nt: TGCAGTGCTAGGCCACTAGCGGGGGCAGATACGCAGTATTTT

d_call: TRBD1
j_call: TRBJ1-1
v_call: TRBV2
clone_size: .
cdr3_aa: CASSTTGMTEAFF
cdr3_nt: TGTGCCAGCAGTACGACAGGGATGACTGAAGCTTTCTTT

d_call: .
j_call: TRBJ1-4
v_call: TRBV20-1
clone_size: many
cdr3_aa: CSAIESRRGDGKLFF
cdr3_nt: TGCAGTGCTATAGAGTCTCGCAGGGGAGACGGAAAACTGTTTTTT

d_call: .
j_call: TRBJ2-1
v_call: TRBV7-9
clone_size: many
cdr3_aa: CASSLAGGPDEQFF
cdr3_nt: TGTGCCAGCAGCTTAGCGGGGGGGCCGGATGAGCAGTTCTTC

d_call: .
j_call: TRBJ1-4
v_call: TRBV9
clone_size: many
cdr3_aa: CASSVALSTNEKLFF
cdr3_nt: TGTGCCAGCAGCGTAGCTCTATCAACTAATGAAAAACTGTTTTTT

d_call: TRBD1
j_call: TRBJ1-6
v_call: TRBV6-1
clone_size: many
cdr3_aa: CASLGAGTAYNSPLHF
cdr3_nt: TGTGCCAGCTTAGGGGCCGGGACAGCTTATAATTCACCCCTCCACTTT

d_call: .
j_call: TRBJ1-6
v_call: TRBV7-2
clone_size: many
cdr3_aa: CASSATGSDNSPLHF
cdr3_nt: TGTGCCAGCAGCGCCACAGGGAGCGATAATTCACCCCTCCACTTT

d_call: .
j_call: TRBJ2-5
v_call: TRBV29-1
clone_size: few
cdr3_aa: CSVIPGFRETQYF
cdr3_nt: TGCAGCGTTATCCCGGGGTTCCGGGAGACCCAGTACTTC

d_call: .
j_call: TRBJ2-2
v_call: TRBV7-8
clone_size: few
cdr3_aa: CASSNPVETSDGELFF
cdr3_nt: TGTGCCAGCAGCAACCCAGTCGAAACCTCCGACGGGGAGCTGTTTTTT

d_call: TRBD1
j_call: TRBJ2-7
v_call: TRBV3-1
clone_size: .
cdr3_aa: CASSQEGGPYEQYF
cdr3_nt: TGTGCCAGCAGCCAAGAAGGGGGCCCTTACGAGCAGTACTTC

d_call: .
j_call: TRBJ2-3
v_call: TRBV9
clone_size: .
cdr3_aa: CASSVVGLATDTQYF
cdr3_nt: TGTGCCAGCAGCGTAGTGGGGCTAGCCACAGATACGCAGTATTTT

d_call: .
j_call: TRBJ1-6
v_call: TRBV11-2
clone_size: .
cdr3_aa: CASSAFQGNSPLHF
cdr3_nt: TGTGCCAGCAGCGCATTCCAGGGGAACTCACCCCTCCACTTT

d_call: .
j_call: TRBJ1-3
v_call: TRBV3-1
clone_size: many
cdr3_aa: CASSFSWDSGNTIYF
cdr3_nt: TGTGCCAGCAGCTTTAGCTGGGACTCTGGAAACACCATATATTTT

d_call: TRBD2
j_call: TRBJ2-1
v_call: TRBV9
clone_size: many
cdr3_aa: CASSVGEGLETYEQFF
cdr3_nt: TGTGCCAGCAGCGTAGGCGAAGGACTAGAGACTTATGAGCAGTTCTTC

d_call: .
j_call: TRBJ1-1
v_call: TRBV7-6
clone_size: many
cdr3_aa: CASSLAGLNTEAFF
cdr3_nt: TGTGCCAGCAGCTTAGCAGGACTGAACACTGAAGCTTTCTTT

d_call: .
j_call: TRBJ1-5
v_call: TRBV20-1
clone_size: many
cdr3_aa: CSAGGQSNQPQHF
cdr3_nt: TGCAGTGCCGGGGGCCAGTCCAATCAGCCCCAGCATTTT

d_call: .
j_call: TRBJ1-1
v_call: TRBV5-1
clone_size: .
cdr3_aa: CASSLGSRRQRNTEAFF
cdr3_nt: TGCGCCAGCAGCTTGGGATCCCGCAGGCAGCGAAACACTGAAGCTTTCTTT

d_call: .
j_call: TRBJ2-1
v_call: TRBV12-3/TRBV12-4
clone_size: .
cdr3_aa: CASAGGNYNEQFF
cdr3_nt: TGTGCCTCCGCTGGCGGGAATTACAATGAGCAGTTCTTC

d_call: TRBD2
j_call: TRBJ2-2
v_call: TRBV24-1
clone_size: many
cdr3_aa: CATNPGSAGTGELFF
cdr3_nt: TGTGCCACCAATCCCGGGTCAGCGGGAACCGGGGAGCTGTTTTTT

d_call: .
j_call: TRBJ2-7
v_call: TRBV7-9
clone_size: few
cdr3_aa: CASSLVFDEQYF
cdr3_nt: TGTGCCAGCAGCTTAGTTTTCGACGAGCAGTACTTC

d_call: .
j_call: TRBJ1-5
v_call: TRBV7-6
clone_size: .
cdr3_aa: CASSLSPGSDGPQHF
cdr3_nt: TGTGCCAGCAGCTTATCCCCGGGGTCGGACGGCCCCCAGCATTTT

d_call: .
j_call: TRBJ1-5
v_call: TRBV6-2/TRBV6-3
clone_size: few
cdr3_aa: CASSYSIKGWNQPQHF
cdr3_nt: TGTGCCAGCAGTTACTCGATAAAAGGTTGGAATCAGCCCCAGCATTTT

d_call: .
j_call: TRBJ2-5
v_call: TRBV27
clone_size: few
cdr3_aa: CASSFSRDQETQYF
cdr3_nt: TGTGCCAGCAGTTTTTCCAGGGACCAAGAGACCCAGTACTTC

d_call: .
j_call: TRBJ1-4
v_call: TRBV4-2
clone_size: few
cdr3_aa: CASSSNGGVLFF
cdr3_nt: TGTGCCAGCAGTTCAAACGGGGGGGTACTGTTTTTT

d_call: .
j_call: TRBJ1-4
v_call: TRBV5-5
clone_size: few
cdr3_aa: CASSSPGRTNEKLFF
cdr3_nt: TGTGCCAGCAGCTCCCCGGGACGGACTAATGAAAAACTGTTTTTT

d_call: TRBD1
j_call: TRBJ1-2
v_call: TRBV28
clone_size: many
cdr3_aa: CASSAWDRVPGYTF
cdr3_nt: TGTGCCAGCAGTGCGTGGGACAGGGTCCCTGGCTACACCTTC

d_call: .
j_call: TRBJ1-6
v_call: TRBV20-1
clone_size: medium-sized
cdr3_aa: CSARDLRGSGSPLHF
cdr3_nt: TGCAGTGCTAGAGATCTTAGAGGGTCGGGGTCACCCCTCCACTTT

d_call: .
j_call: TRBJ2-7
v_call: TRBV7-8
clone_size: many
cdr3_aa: CASSPPGYEQYF
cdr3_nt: TGTGCCAGCAGCCCCCCCGGCTACGAGCAGTACTTC

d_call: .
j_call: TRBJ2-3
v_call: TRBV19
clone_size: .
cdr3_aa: CASSITPTDTQYF
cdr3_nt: TGTGCCAGTAGTATAACCCCCACAGATACGCAGTATTTT

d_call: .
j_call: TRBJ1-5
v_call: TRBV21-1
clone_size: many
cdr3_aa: CASSKDLYQGNQPQHF
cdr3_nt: TGTGCCAGCAGCAAAGATCTCTACCAGGGCAATCAGCCCCAGCATTTT

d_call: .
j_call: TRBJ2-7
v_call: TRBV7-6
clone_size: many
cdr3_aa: CASSLEGTESYEQYF
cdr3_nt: TGTGCCAGCAGCTTAGAGGGGACGGAATCCTACGAGCAGTACTTC

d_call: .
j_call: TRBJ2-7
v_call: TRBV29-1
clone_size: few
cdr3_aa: CSTQEGGAYEQYF
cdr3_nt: TGCAGCACCCAGGAGGGGGGTGCCTACGAGCAGTACTTC

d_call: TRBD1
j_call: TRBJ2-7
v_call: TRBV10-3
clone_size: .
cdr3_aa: CAISNLDRSYEQYF
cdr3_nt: TGTGCCATCAGTAATTTGGACAGGTCCTACGAGCAGTACTTC

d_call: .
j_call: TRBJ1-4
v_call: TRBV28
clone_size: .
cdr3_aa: CASSFLTNNEKLFF
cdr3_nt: TGTGCCAGCAGTTTTCTGACCAATAATGAAAAACTGTTTTTT

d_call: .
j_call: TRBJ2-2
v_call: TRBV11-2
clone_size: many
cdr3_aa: CASSFRGGNTGELFF
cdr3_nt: TGTGCCAGCAGCTTCCGAGGGGGGAACACCGGGGAGCTGTTTTTT

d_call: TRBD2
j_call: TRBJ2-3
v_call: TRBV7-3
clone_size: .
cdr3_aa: CASSSTSGGADTQYF
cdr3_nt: TGTGCCAGCAGCTCCACTAGCGGGGGGGCAGATACGCAGTATTTT

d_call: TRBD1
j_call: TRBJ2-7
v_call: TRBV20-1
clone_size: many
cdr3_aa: CSARVGTATYEQYF
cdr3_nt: TGCAGTGCTAGAGTTGGGACAGCGACCTACGAGCAGTACTTC

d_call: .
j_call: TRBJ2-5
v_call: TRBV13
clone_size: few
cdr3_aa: CASSSRTPLQETQYF
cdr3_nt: TGTGCCAGCAGCTCCCGAACGCCTCTCCAAGAGACCCAGTACTTC

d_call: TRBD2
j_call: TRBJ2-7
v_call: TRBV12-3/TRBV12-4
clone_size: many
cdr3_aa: CASRRAGGPGYEQYF
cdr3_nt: TGTGCCAGCAGACGAGCGGGGGGGCCGGGGTACGAGCAGTACTTC

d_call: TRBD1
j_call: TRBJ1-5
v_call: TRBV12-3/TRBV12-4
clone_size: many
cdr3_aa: CASRQWTGGNQPQHF
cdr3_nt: TGTGCCAGCAGGCAATGGACAGGGGGCAATCAGCCCCAGCATTTT

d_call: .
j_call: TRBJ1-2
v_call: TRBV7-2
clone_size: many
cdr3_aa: CASSPQPWGGYTF
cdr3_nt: TGTGCCAGCAGCCCCCAGCCATGGGGGGGCTACACCTTC

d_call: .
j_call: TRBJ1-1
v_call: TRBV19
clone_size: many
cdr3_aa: CASSTIGLRNTEAFF
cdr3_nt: TGTGCCAGTAGTACAATTGGGCTTCGGAACACTGAAGCTTTCTTT

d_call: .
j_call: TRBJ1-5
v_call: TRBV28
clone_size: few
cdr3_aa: CASSPMTGNQPQHF
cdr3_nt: TGTGCCAGCAGTCCTATGACAGGCAATCAGCCCCAGCATTTT

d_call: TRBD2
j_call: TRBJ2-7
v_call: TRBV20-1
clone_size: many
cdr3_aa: CSARARPASGGPEQYF
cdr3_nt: TGCAGTGCTAGAGCCAGGCCGGCTAGCGGGGGACCCGAGCAGTACTTC

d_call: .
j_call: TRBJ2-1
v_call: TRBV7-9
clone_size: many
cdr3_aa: CASSLILGNEQFF
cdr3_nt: TGTGCCAGCAGCTTGATTCTGGGCAATGAGCAGTTCTTC

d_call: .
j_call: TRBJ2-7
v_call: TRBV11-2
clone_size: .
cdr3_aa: CASSVGGSSYEQYF
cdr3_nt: TGTGCCAGCAGCGTGGGGGGCAGTTCCTACGAGCAGTACTTC

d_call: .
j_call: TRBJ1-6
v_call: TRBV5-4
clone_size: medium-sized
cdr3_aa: CASSLGNEGNSPLHF
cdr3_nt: TGTGCCAGCAGCTTGGGAAACGAGGGGAACTCACCCCTCCACTTT